The 26 T cell receptor beta chains reported below all come from one sample, sequenced in a study of blood T cell repertoires in COVID-19. Libraries were prepared by immunoSEQ multiplex PCR; TCRdb keeps only in-frame clonotypes and omits some of them. In the table there are about 480,000 clones, 85% to 90% of which are singletons. The sequenced sample consisted of PBMCs or T cells enriched from blood (not recorded which). Receptor source: a woman between 40 and 50 years old who had recovered from COVID-19.

The chain recombines TRBV10-2 with TRBJ1-3; tentatively, D is TRBD1 (5 bases). Germline CDR1 WSHSY, CDR2 SAAADI. The CDR3 length is 20 residues. Trimming shortened V by 6 bases and J by 5 bases, and 32 bases separated the two germline ends. CDR3 in DNA: TGCGCCAGCAGGGCCCTGGAGGGGACTTCAGGGCGCCTCGGAAGAAACACCATATATTTT. This gives the protein CASRALEGTSGRLGRNTIYF.

This rearrangement joins TRBV2 to TRBJ1-6; possibly TRBD1 for D (6 bases). The CDR3 covers 12 residues. The germline gives CDR1 SNHLY, CDR2 FYNNEI. With 8 bases removed from V and 8 bases from J, the gap between germline ends came to 10 bases. CDR3 DNA: TGTGCCAGCGGGACAAACTATTCACCCCTCCACTTT. Its translation is CASGTNYSPLHF.

The chain has TRBV29-1 and TRBJ2-7, with D possibly being TRBD2 (6 bases). The CDR3 is 12 amino acids. V shed 5 bases and J shed 0 bases, with 8 bases lying between them. Germline V gene sequence: CDR1 SQVTM, CDR2 ANQGSEA. The CDR3 sequence: CSVRRGSYEQYF. CDR3 sequence (DNA): TGCAGCGTTCGGCGGGGCTCCTACGAGCAGTACTTC.

V and J are TRBV15 and TRBJ2-1; 9 bases are shared with TRBD2. V shed 8 bases and J 6 bases; nucleotides not matched to a gene: 8. CDR1 and CDR2 from the germline V gene are LNHNV and YYDKDF (reference sequence). This CDR3 contains 14 residues. In DNA form, the CDR3 reads TGTGCCACCCTTAGCGGGGGTCTAAGCAATGAGCAGTTCTTC. This codes for CATLSGGLSNEQFF. The variable domain in full, completed from reference TRBV15 and TRBJ2-1, reads DAMVIQNPRYQVTQFGKPVTLSCSQTLNHNVMYWYQQKSSQAPKLLFHYYDKDFNNEADTPDNFQSRRPNTSFCFLDIRSPGLGDTAMYLCATLSGGLSNEQFFGPGTRLTVL.

This sequence joins TRBV18 and TRBJ1-1, with no clear D. The germline V gene encodes CDR1 KGHSH and CDR2 LQKENI. Trimming stripped 1 base from V and 7 bases from J, with 7 bases between. This CDR3 is 12 amino acids long. Here the CDR3 DNA reads TGTGCCAGCTCACCACTCGGGGTTGAAGCTTTCTTT. As protein: CASSPLGVEAFF.

The CDR3 nucleotides are TGTGCCAGCAGTTTCGGGGACAGGAGCCCCTACACCTTC. As protein: CASSFGDRSPYTF. The rearrangement uses TRBV12-3 or TRBV12-4 and TRBJ1-2; TRBD1 matches at 8 bases. This CDR3 has 13 amino acids. The V segment lost 3 bases and the J segment 10 bases; nucleotides outside the gene matches: 7.

The rearrangement joins TRBV10-1 to TRBJ2-1; 7 bases map to TRBD2. CDR1 is WNHNN, CDR2 SYGVQD, per germline (reference sequence). The CDR3 length is 14 residues. The trim removed 3 bases at V and 5 bases at J, leaving 4 bases unmatched. The CDR3 loop reads CASSDSGPHNEQFF. CDR3 coding DNA: TGCGCCAGCAGTGATAGCGGGCCACACAATGAGCAGTTCTTC.

V gene TRBV11-2 combines with J gene TRBJ2-6; the D gene is possibly TRBD1 (6 bases). This CDR3 has 16 residues. V was clipped by 5 bases and J by 3 bases, with 14 bases between them. CDR1 and CDR2 from the germline V gene are SGHAT and FQNNGV. The CDR3 sequence is CASSTSGVFGANVLTF. CDR3 nucleotide sequence: TGTGCCAGCAGCACCTCAGGGGTTTTTGGGGCCAACGTCCTGACTTTC.

The V and J genes are TRBV10-3 and TRBJ2-1, with D uncertain. From germline, CDR1 is ENHRY and CDR2 SYGVKD. This CDR3 has 13 residues. V lost 4 bases, J lost 3 bases, and 7 bases lay in between. The CDR3 nucleotides are TGTGCCATCAGTGCCTACAGCTACAATGAGCAGTTCTTC. Amino acid sequence: CAISAYSYNEQFF.

This clone was detected only once. The chain links TRBV5-5 to TRBJ1-4, with unresolved D. The CDR3 is 14 residues long. V shed 5 bases and J shed 16 bases, with 24 bases lying between them. Germline V lookup: CDR1 SGHKS, CDR2 YYEKEE (reference sequence). For the CDR3, the DNA is TGTGCCAGCAGTAGTGCCGGTTTGCCCCTCCTAGAGTTTTTT. This translates into CASSSAGLPLLEFF.

This chain links TRBV29-1 with TRBJ2-5, with TRBD2 as a possible D gene (6 bases). This CDR3 has 14 amino acids. Trimming stripped 8 bases from V and 5 bases from J, with 21 bases between. In germline, CDR1 is SQVTM, CDR2 ANQGSEA. Here the CDR3 reads CSTRGLGLWETQYF. For the CDR3, the DNA is TGCAGCACCCGGGGGTTAGGGCTCTGGGAGACCCAGTACTTC.

The V call is TRBV14, the J call TRBJ2-7, with 8 bases lining up with TRBD1. The trim removed 4 bases at V and 5 bases at J, leaving 1 base unmatched. The V gene's germline CDR1 is SGHDN and CDR2 FVKESK. This CDR3 contains 12 residues. In nucleotides, the CDR3 is TGTGCCAGCAGCCGGGGACAGGACGAGCAGTACTTC. Its protein is CASSRGQDEQYF.

The chain is built from TRBV7-9 and TRBJ1-2; 7 bases agree with TRBD1. V lost 5 bases, J lost 4 bases, and 4 bases stayed unmatched. Germline loops: CDR1 SEHNR, CDR2 FQNEAQ (reference sequence). CDR3 length equals 13 residues. As DNA, the CDR3 is TGTGCCAGCAGCCGGGACAGCGGCTATGGCTACACCTTC. Its protein product is CASSRDSGYGYTF.

V gene TRBV20-1 combines with J gene TRBJ1-1; D is unresolved. CDR1 DFQATT and CDR2 SNEGSKA come from the germline V gene (reference sequence). This CDR3 spans 13 amino acids. V lost 3 bases and J 0 bases, leaving 8 bases between the germline ends. CDR3 coding DNA: TGCAGTGCTAGTCCGGAGCTGAACACTGAAGCTTTCTTT. The encoded protein is CSASPELNTEAFF.

The chain uses TRBV7-8 and TRBJ1-1, with 8 bases matching TRBD1. Trimming removed 2 bases from V and 6 bases from J; junction bases left unmatched: 5. Germline lookup yields CDR1 SGHVS and CDR2 FQNEAQ. The CDR3 extends over 14 amino acids. This CDR3 reads CASSLQGALAEAFF. The DNA for the CDR3 is TGTGCCAGCAGCTTACAGGGGGCTTTGGCTGAAGCTTTCTTT.

In this sample, this clone turned up once. This chain uses TRBV19 with TRBJ1-2; the D gene is possibly TRBD1 (6 bases). V lost 2 bases and J lost 3, with 16 bases in between. Per germline, CDR1 LNHDA and CDR2 SQIVND (reference sequence). The CDR3 has 16 residues. Here the CDR3 reads CASSIIGGLVDYGYTF. The CDR3, as DNA: TGTGCCAGTAGTATAATCGGGGGGCTTGTAGACTATGGCTACACCTTC.

The gene calls are TRBV29-1 and TRBJ2-1; 10 nucleotides agree with TRBD2. Germline CDR1 reads SQVTM; CDR2 reads ANQGSEA. The CDR3 runs 13 residues. V lost 5 bases and J lost 8; bases outside the gene matches: 6. The chain's CDR3 is CSVLLAGPDEQFF. The CDR3 coding sequence is TGCAGCGTTCTACTAGCGGGACCTGATGAGCAGTTCTTC.

V and J are TRBV6-4 and TRBJ2-5; D possibly corresponds to TRBD2 (6 bases). The CDR3 has 14 amino acids. Looked up from germline, CDR1 is MRHNA and CDR2 is SNTAGT. Trimming left V 3 bases short and J 1 base short, with 9 bases between. CDR3 in DNA: TGTGCCAGCAGTGAGGGGGGATTCCAAGAGACCCAGTACTTC. This encodes CASSEGGFQETQYF.

This chain connects TRBV6-5 to TRBJ2-2; D remains ambiguous. With 5 bases removed from V and 6 bases from J, the gap between germline ends came to 13 bases. Germline CDR1 reads MNHEY; CDR2 reads SVGAGI. The CDR3 loop spans 14 amino acids. This chain's CDR3 is CASSTRSAAGELFF. As DNA, the CDR3 is TGTGCCAGCAGTACTCGATCTGCGGCCGGGGAGCTGTTTTTT.

The chain has TRBV30 and TRBJ1-5, with 9 nucleotides matching TRBD1. Germline V gene sequence: CDR1 GTSNPN, CDR2 SVGIG (reference sequence). There are 16 residues in the CDR3. V was pared by 0 bases and J by 3 bases, with 6 bases of the junction left unmatched. DNA of the CDR3: TGTGCCTGGAGTGTCTTTGGGACAGGGTTCAATCAGCCCCAGCATTTT. Amino acids: CAWSVFGTGFNQPQHF.

The chain uses TRBV5-1 and TRBJ2-2, with 9 nucleotides matching TRBD2. Germline CDR1 is SGHRS and CDR2 is YFSETQ. V was pared by 4 bases and J by 3 bases, with 1 base of the junction left unmatched. This CDR3 is 14 amino acids long. CDR3: CASSAGGYTGELFF. Written as DNA, the CDR3 is TGCGCCAGCAGCGCGGGAGGGTACACCGGGGAGCTGTTTTTT.

The chain employs TRBV6-2 or TRBV6-3 and TRBJ1-2; TRBD1 is a possible D gene (6 bases). The germline CDR1 and CDR2 sequences are MNHEY and SVGEGT. The CDR3 loop spans 14 amino acids. The V and J ends lost 2 bases and 6 bases respectively, with 13 bases between them. This chain's CDR3 is CASSYQGMGDGYTF. The CDR3 bases are TGTGCCAGCAGTTACCAGGGGATGGGTGATGGCTACACCTTC.

The chain recombines TRBV18 with TRBJ1-2; no firm D call. This CDR3 is built from 17 residues. The germline gives CDR1 KGHSH, CDR2 LQKENI. The V and J ends lost 6 bases and 4 bases respectively, with 24 bases between them. The CDR3 DNA follows: TGTGCCAGCTCCCCAACACAAACCTCGACACTGCCCTATGGCTACACCTTC. Protein sequence: CASSPTQTSTLPYGYTF.

This rearrangement joins TRBV9 to TRBJ2-3; possible D gene TRBD2, 5 bases. CDR3 length equals 14 residues. Trimming left V 0 bases short and J 4 bases short, with 9 bases between. CDR1 is SGDLS, CDR2 YYNGEE, per germline. In nucleotides, the CDR3 is TGTGCCAGCAGCGTAGCGGGATGGGCAGATACGCAGTATTTT. Translation: CASSVAGWADTQYF.

This clone was seen just once. This chain connects TRBV20-1 to TRBJ2-2; 7 bases are a match to TRBD1. Germline CDR1 DFQATT, CDR2 SNEGSKA (reference sequence). The CDR3 sequence is 15 residues long. V lost 3 bases and J lost 3; bases outside the gene matches: 7. In DNA form, the CDR3 reads TGCAGTGCTAGTCTACCCGGGACAGACACCGGGGAGCTGTTTTTT. Amino acid sequence: CSASLPGTDTGELFF.

The chain has TRBV19 and TRBJ1-5; 10 nucleotides match TRBD1. Trimming cost V 7 bases and J 6 bases; bases outside gene matches: 6. Germline CDR1 reads LNHDA; CDR2 reads SQIVND (reference sequence). This CDR3 is built from 14 residues. The CDR3 DNA reads TGTGCCAGTATTAGGACAGGGGGAAGTCAGCCCCAGCATTTT. Amino acid sequence: CASIRTGGSQPQHF.